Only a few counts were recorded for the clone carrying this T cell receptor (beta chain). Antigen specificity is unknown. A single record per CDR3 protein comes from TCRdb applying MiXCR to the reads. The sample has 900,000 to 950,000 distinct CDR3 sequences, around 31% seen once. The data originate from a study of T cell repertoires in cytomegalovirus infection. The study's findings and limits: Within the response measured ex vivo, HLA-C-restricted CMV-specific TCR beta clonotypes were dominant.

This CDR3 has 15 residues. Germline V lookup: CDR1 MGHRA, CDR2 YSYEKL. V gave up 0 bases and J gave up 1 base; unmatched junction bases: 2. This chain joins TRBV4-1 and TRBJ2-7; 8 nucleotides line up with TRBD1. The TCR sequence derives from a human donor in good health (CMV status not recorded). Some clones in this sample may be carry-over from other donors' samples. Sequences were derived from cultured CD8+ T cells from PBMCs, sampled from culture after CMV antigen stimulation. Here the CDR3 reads CASSQEGTGSYEQYF. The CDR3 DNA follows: TGCGCCAGCAGCCAAGAGGGGACAGGATCCTACGAGCAGTACTTC.